This record covers a single T cell receptor (beta chain). Its matching antigen is unknown. The split of CD4+ cells yielded CD45RA+ naive and CD45RA-negative memory subsets. The V and J ends lost 3 bases and 2 bases respectively, with 11 bases between them. The CDR3 covers 15 residues. Germline CDR1 reads MNHEY; CDR2 reads SMNVEV (reference sequence). The repertoire was sequenced with immunoSEQ multiplex PCR; TCRdb's copy has only in-frame clones and lacks some. The table shows about 1.1 million clones, with around 78% occurring only once. This entry belongs to a study of shared clonotypes between healthy human individuals. The study's findings and limits: Clonotypes which were not shared had lower generation probabilities than clonotypes that all four donors shared.

The V gene is TRBV27, the J gene TRBJ2-1, with D possibly being TRBD2 (6 bases). Specimen: memory CD4+ T cells from PBMCs. Subset described: CD45RA-negative fraction. The clonotype comes from a man aged 18 to 30 in good health. Some clones in this sample may be carry-over from other donors' samples. CDR3 bases: TGTGCCAGCAGTTTTGGGACTGACACCTACAATGAGCAGTTCTTC. Translating gives CASSFGTDTYNEQFF.